The sequence of this TCR beta chain was determined in a study of blood T cell repertoires in COVID-19 (dated by TCRdb to the early 2020s). With regard to the full study: Samples from collaborators originated in the United States, Italy and Spain and spanned both the acute and convalescent phases of COVID-19. The prospective study material was composed of cDNA or gDNA derived from T cells, B-cell-depleted T cells, or PBMCs. Deeply sampled blood TCRbeta repertoires from subjects exposed to, actively infected with, or recovered from COVID-19 were included in the dataset. A freely available public database, intended as a resource for researchers studying the immune response to SARS-CoV-2, is where the repertoires were released. Samples came from the ongoing ImmuneRACE study (first 160 participants) plus 1,254 subjects from 6 global collaborators. Sample metadata almost always included a de-identified subject ID, COVID-19 status, age in years and sex. Where available, HLA class I and class II types were obtained from metadata supplied by the sample provider rather than from assay-based typing.

This clone was seen just once. This receptor's antigen is unknown. No much larger clone is present one base from it, and per-base qualities are unavailable. General conclusions and limits of the study: The amount of clinical and demographic metadata varied by source and participant and was provided uncurated.

Collaborating institutions collected whole blood in K2EDTA tubes following their own protocols. For TCRbeta analysis, collaborators shipped samples as frozen whole blood, isolated PBMCs, or DNA extracted from either of those sample types. TCRbeta CDR3 regions were amplified from genomic DNA by means of the immunoSEQ Assay, a bias-controlled multiplex PCR. Under the source paper's analysis protocol: Within the assay, amplification of reference gene primers was used to estimate how many nucleated cells each sample contained. To quantify the absolute abundance of each unique TCRbeta CDR3 rearrangement, sequence reads were collapsed and filtered. For each sample, productive Simpson clonality was calculated as the square root of Simpson's diversity index over productive rearrangements. Not all clones reach the TCRdb copy of this immuneACCESS table, which keeps in-frame sequences only. Checked studies attribute under half of the gap to unresolved V genes and leave the rest unexplained. That table supplies the V and J calls and clone size; D and trimming were determined from the DNA. In all, the sample holds about 480,000 clones, and roughly 91% of those were seen once. The ten largest clonotypes hold roughly 4.3% of the sample.

The germline V gene provides CDR1 LGHNT and CDR2 FRNRAP. Inclusive of the bounding cysteine and phenylalanine, the CDR3 is 17 residues long. Here the CDR3 DNA is all that survives: 51 bases in frame from base 1. Deletion took 5 bases off V and 6 bases off J, with a span of 23 bases between the germline ends. The sequence derives from a woman younger than 45 with acute or convalescent COVID-19. Sequencing used peripheral blood. The sequence links TRBV12-5 to TRBJ1-5; the D segment could be TRBD1, given 6 matching bases. CDR3 reads: CASGDDRSSLGGQPQHF. DNA sequence: TGTGCTAGTGGTGACGACAGGAGTTCTTTGGGTGGTCAGCCCCAGCATTTT.